A few counts support the clone carrying this T cell receptor beta chain. The data belong to a study of PD-L1 blockade in urothelial cancer. About the research overall: Male sex and bladder-origin urothelial cancer characterized about 85% of the 29 patients. Blood analysis occurred 3 weeks (second dose) and 6 weeks after treatment start.

The CDR3 has 13 residues. The V gene lost 2 bases and the J gene lost 3 bases, with 7 bases spanning the gap. Germline V lookup: CDR1 MNHNY, CDR2 SVGAGI (reference sequence). The time point denotes: pretreatment peripheral blood. Profiled with immunoSEQ multiplex PCR; TCRdb holds only in-frame clones, not every one. The profile shows some 71,000 clones, 86% of them singletons. The clonotype originates from a man aged 55 to 70 with urothelial cancer. The sequenced sample was PBMCs, obtained around atezolizumab (anti-PD-L1) treatment. V is TRBV6-6 and J is TRBJ1-1, with no clear D. Here the CDR3 reads CASSYGQDTEAFF. Written as DNA, the CDR3 is TGTGCCAGCAGTTACGGGCAGGACACTGAAGCTTTCTTT.